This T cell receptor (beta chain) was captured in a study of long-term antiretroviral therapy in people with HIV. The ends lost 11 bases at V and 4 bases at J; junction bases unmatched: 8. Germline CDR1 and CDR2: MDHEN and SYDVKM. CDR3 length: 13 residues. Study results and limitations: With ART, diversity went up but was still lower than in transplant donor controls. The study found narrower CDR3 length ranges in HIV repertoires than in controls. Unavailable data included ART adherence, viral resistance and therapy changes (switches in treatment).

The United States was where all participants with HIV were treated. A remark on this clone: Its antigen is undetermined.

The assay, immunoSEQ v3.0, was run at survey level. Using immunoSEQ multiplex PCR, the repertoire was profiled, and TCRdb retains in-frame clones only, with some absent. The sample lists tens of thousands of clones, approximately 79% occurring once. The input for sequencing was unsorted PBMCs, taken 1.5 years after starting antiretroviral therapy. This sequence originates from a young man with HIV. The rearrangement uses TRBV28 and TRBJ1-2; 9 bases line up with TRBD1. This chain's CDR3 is CAADRGLLYGYTF. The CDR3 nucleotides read TGTGCCGCCGACAGGGGGTTACTCTATGGCTACACCTTC.